Presented here are 23 T cell receptor beta chains from one specimen sequenced in a study of regulatory T cells in long-lasting Graves disease. Arm-PCR of CDR3 regions and iRepertoire HTBI primers were used to build TCR beta libraries. TCRdb itself ran the multiplex PCR reads through MiXCR, one entry per CDR3 protein. The sample carries some 500,000 distinct CDR3 sequences, about 15% recorded once. Time point described: newly diagnosed GD, antithyroid drugs for less than 3 months. PBMC-extracted RNA yielded the TCR library. This same sample was also part of a study on T cells in Graves' hyperthyroidism and ophthalmopathy.

The specimen was peripheral blood mononuclear cells (PBMCs), collected at new diagnosis, from a patient treated with antithyroid drugs. Source of these receptors: a woman aged 40-60 years with Graves disease.

The chain has TRBV6-1 and TRBJ1-1; D gene unclear. This CDR3 spans 13 amino acids. Per the germline V gene, CDR1 is MNHNS and CDR2 is SASEGT. Deletions cut 7 bases from V and 0 bases from J, with 9 bases between. CDR3 nucleotides: TGTGCCAGCACAAGTATCTTGAACACTGAAGCTTTCTTT. This gives the protein CASTSILNTEAFF.

This clonotype was observed many times. The chain employs TRBV5-1 and TRBJ1-1, with D hard to call. The germline V gene encodes CDR1 SGHRS and CDR2 YFSETQ. This CDR3 comprises 13 residues. The V end was cut by 3 bases, the J end by 7 bases, with 13 bases between. The CDR3 nucleotides read TGCGCCAGCAGCTCAAGCGCCTGGGGTGAAGCTTTCTTT. Protein product: CASSSSAWGEAFF.

At least ten counts were recorded for this clonotype. The chain has TRBV20-1 and TRBJ2-1; D is ambiguous. V dropped 3 bases and J dropped 0 bases, with 9 bases sitting between them. The CDR3 covers 14 residues. Germline loops: CDR1 DFQATT, CDR2 SNEGSKA (reference sequence). For the CDR3, the DNA is TGCAGTGCTAGTGACACAAGCTCCTACAATGAGCAGTTCTTC. Residues: CSASDTSSYNEQFF.

This clonotype appeared many times. V usage is TRBV6-2 or TRBV6-3 and J usage is TRBJ1-2, with 7 bases matching TRBD1. The CDR3 is 15 residues long. The germline gives CDR1 MNHEY, CDR2 SVGEGT. V dropped 4 bases and J dropped 3; count of bases not matched to a gene: 8. The CDR3 spells CASSFGDRVDYGYTF. CDR3 bases: TGTGCCAGCAGTTTTGGGGACAGAGTGGACTATGGCTACACCTTC.

This clonotype has at least ten counts. The junction departs from germline at one end; a sequencing error may be responsible. The chain combines TRBV28 with TRBJ1-4, with 7 bases aligning to TRBD1. The CDR3 has 12 residues. The V gene's germline CDR1 is MDHEN and CDR2 SYDVKM. The DNA of the CDR3 is TGTGCCAGCAGTTACCGGGACAGAATCTCTACGTTT. Encoded protein: CASSYRDRISTF.

This clonotype was seen a few times. The chain links TRBV5-1 to TRBJ1-2; tentative D call: TRBD1 (6 bases). The ends were cut back, 0 bases at V and 1 base at J, with 7 bases in the middle. This CDR3 comprises 14 residues. The germline gives CDR1 SGHRS, CDR2 YFSETQ. The CDR3 loop is CASSLGDINYGYTF. The CDR3, as DNA: TGCGCCAGCAGCTTGGGGGACATTAACTATGGCTACACCTTC. Based on the CDR3 plus reference TRBV5-1 and TRBJ1-2, the full variable domain is KAGVTQTPRYLIKTRGQQVTLSCSPISGHRSVSWYQQTPGQGLQFLFEYFSETQRNKGNFPGRFSGRQFSNSRSEMNVSTLELGDSALYLCASSLGDINYGYTFGSGTRLTVV.

This clonotype showed up many times. This rearrangement joins TRBV7-2 to TRBJ1-3; D is unresolved. The CDR3 runs 15 residues. Germline loops: CDR1 SGHTA, CDR2 FQGNSA. Trimming took off 3 bases at V and 0 bases at J, with 9 bases between the two ends. CDR3: CASSFAGNSGNTIYF. CDR3 nucleotides: TGTGCCAGCAGCTTCGCCGGCAACTCTGGAAACACCATATATTTT.

This clonotype was observed at least ten times. The chain carries TRBV7-6 and TRBJ2-5; tentatively, D is TRBD1 or TRBD2 (6 bases each). V lost 6 bases, J lost 5 bases, and 16 bases lay in between. Germline V lookup: CDR1 SGHVS, CDR2 FNYEAQ. The CDR3 extends over 14 amino acids. CDR3 bases: TGTGCCAGCAGTCGAAGGGGGGCAGCGGAGACCCAGTACTTC. Its protein is CASSRRGAAETQYF. The full variable domain, rest sourced from reference TRBV7-6 and TRBJ2-5, is GAGVSQSPRYKVTKRGQDVALRCDPISGHVSLYWYRQALGQGPEFLTYFNYEAQQDKSGLPNDRFSAERPEGSISTLTIQRTEQRDSAMYRCASSRRGAAETQYFGPGTRLLVL.

This chain joins TRBV7-2 and TRBJ1-2; the D gene is possibly TRBD1 (5 bases). Germline V gives CDR1 SGHTA, CDR2 FQGNSA. This CDR3 has 13 residues. Trimming removed 9 bases at V and 5 bases at J, with 16 bases between. CDR3 residues: CASSYRDGYGYTF. The CDR3 bases are TGTGCCAGTAGTTACCGGGACGGATATGGCTACACCTTC.

This clonotype has just a few counts. The chain is built from TRBV30 and TRBJ1-1, with 10 bases that match TRBD1. The germline gives CDR1 GTSNPN, CDR2 SVGIG (reference sequence). The CDR3 sequence is 15 residues long. The ends lost 2 bases at V and 0 bases at J; junction bases unmatched: 3. CDR3 loop: CAWSWTGGLNTEAFF. DNA of the CDR3: TGTGCCTGGAGTTGGACAGGGGGTCTGAACACTGAAGCTTTCTTT.

The chain links TRBV7-9 to TRBJ1-2; possible D gene TRBD1, 6 bases. Between the trimmed V and J ends, which lost 8 bases and 7 bases, there was a span of 14 bases. The CDR3 is made up of 12 amino acids. Germline loops: CDR1 SEHNR, CDR2 FQNEAQ (reference sequence). The CDR3 sequence: CASEGEGAGYTF. CDR3 nucleotides: TGTGCCAGCGAGGGGGAGGGAGCTGGCTACACCTTC.

This sequence joins TRBV14 and TRBJ2-3, with TRBD2 matching over 7 bases. The germline gives CDR1 SGHDN, CDR2 FVKESK. V gave up 4 bases and J gave up 2 bases; unmatched junction bases: 6. The CDR3 contains 15 residues. The CDR3 region is CASSLTTSITDTQYF. CDR3 sequence (DNA): TGTGCCAGCAGCCTAACGACTAGCATCACAGATACGCAGTATTTT. The variable domain in full, completed from reference TRBV14 and TRBJ2-3, reads EAGVTQFPSHSVIEKGQTVTLRCDPISGHDNLYWYRRVMGKEIKFLLHFVKESKQDESGMPNNRFLAERTGGTYSTLKVQPAELEDSGVYFCASSLTTSITDTQYFGPGTRLTVL.

The rearrangement uses TRBV5-4 and TRBJ2-3; 9 nucleotides match TRBD2. This CDR3 is 15 amino acids long. The junction had 6 bases not matched to a gene; V was cut back by 2 bases and J by 5 bases. Germline CDR1 SGHNT, CDR2 YYREEE (reference sequence). CDR3 protein: CASSLGGSGGDTQYF. The CDR3 nucleotides read TGTGCCAGCAGCTTAGGGGGTAGCGGGGGAGATACGCAGTATTTT. The whole variable domain, remainder taken from reference TRBV5-4 and TRBJ2-3, is ETGVTQSPTHLIKTRGQQVTLRCSSQSGHNTVSWYQQALGQGPQFIFQYYREEENGRGNFPPRFSGLQFPNYSSELNVNALELDDSALYLCASSLGGSGGDTQYFGPGTRLTVL.

This clonotype was seen repeatedly, ten times or more. This rearrangement joins TRBV7-9 to TRBJ1-4; D is undetermined. Germline V gene lookup returns CDR1 SEHNR and CDR2 FQNEAQ (reference sequence). The V end was cut by 1 base, the J end by 3 bases, with 6 bases between. The CDR3 loop spans 14 amino acids. Here the CDR3 reads CASSLDAANEKLFF. CDR3 DNA: TGTGCCAGCAGCTTAGACGCGGCTAATGAAAAACTGTTTTTT. The entire variable domain, with the rest obtained from reference TRBV7-9 and TRBJ1-4, is as follows: DTGVSQNPRHKITKRGQNVTFRCDPISEHNRLYWYRQTLGQGPEFLTYFQNEAQLEKSRLLSDRFSAERPKGSFSTLEIQRTEQGDSAMYLCASSLDAANEKLFFGSGTQLSVL.

This clonotype was picked up many times. The J gene is TRBJ2-1, the V gene TRBV5-6; D unresolved. V lost 0 bases, J lost 0 bases, and 4 bases lay in between. CDR1 and CDR2 (germline): SGHDT, YYEEEE. This CDR3 has 14 residues. The CDR3 DNA sequence: TGTGCCAGCAGCTTGGGCTACTCCTACAATGAGCAGTTCTTC. This gives the protein CASSLGYSYNEQFF.

This rearrangement joins TRBV30 to TRBJ1-1; weak D call: TRBD1 (5 bases). CDR3 length equals 13 residues. Looked up from germline, CDR1 is GTSNPN and CDR2 is SVGIG (reference sequence). Trimming removed 2 bases from V and 4 bases from J, with 11 bases in between. Here the CDR3 reads CAWSRQGGTEAFF. In DNA, the CDR3 is TGTGCCTGGAGTCGCCAGGGAGGCACTGAAGCTTTCTTT.

This clonotype was detected ten times or more. V usage is TRBV12-3 or TRBV12-4 and J usage is TRBJ1-6, with 7 bases that match TRBD1. The V segment lost 6 bases and the J segment 2 bases; nucleotides outside the gene matches: 4. The CDR3 extends over 15 amino acids. The CDR3 coding sequence is TGTGCCAGCAGGGAAGGGGGCGCCTATAATTCACCCCTCCACTTT. It is translated as CASREGGAYNSPLHF.

This clonotype was observed at least ten times. V usage is TRBV20-1 and J usage is TRBJ2-3; TRBD1 or TRBD2 may be the D gene (5 bases each). CDR3 size: 15 residues. Germline CDR1 and CDR2: DFQATT and SNEGSKA (reference sequence). V lost 4 bases, J lost 2 bases, and 16 bases lay in between. The CDR3 nucleotides read TGCAGTGCTACCCTCCAGGGAGTTTCCACAGATACGCAGTATTTT. Translating it yields CSATLQGVSTDTQYF.

This chain connects TRBV27 to TRBJ2-3; D unresolved. The CDR3 is 14 amino acids. The V end was cut by 5 bases, the J end by 0 bases, with 9 bases between. CDR1 MNHEY and CDR2 SMNVEV come from the germline V gene (reference sequence). The CDR3 DNA is TGTGCCAGCAGTGATCGCAGGAGCACAGATACGCAGTATTTT. Its translation is CASSDRRSTDTQYF.

This clonotype was counted at least ten times. The V call is TRBV2, the J call TRBJ2-7, with 7 bases that match TRBD1. The CDR3 contains 15 residues. CDR1 and CDR2 (germline): SNHLY, FYNNEI. V lost 2 bases to trimming and J lost 3 bases; unmatched junction nucleotides: 7. This CDR3 is CASSESGTVNYEQYF. DNA for the CDR3: TGTGCCAGCAGTGAATCCGGGACAGTGAACTACGAGCAGTACTTC.

This clonotype was seen only a few times. This chain links TRBV6-2 or TRBV6-3 with TRBJ2-1; D could derive from TRBD1 or TRBD2 (5 bases each). The CDR3 runs to 14 residues. Germline CDR1 is MNHEY and CDR2 is SVGEGT. The V gene lost 2 bases and the J gene lost 8 bases, with 13 bases spanning the gap. The CDR3 spells CASSYRGARDEQFF. Written as DNA, the CDR3 is TGTGCCAGCAGTTACCGAGGGGCTAGGGATGAGCAGTTCTTC.

The rearrangement uses TRBV5-1 and TRBJ2-5; D might be TRBD1 or TRBD2, each matching 5 bases. The CDR3 is made up of 15 amino acids. The V end was cut by 0 bases, the J end by 3 bases, with 12 bases between. The germline V gene has CDR1 SGHRS and CDR2 YFSETQ. CDR3 sequence reads: CASSLAGGSEETQYF. The CDR3 nucleotides read TGCGCCAGCAGCTTGGCTGGGGGATCGGAAGAGACCCAGTACTTC.

This clonotype has more than one count but fewer than ten. The chain uses TRBV20-1 and TRBJ1-4; TRBD1 might be the D (5 bases). This CDR3 is built from 14 residues. V was trimmed by 3 bases and J by 8 bases, leaving 16 bases between them. Germline V gene lookup returns CDR1 DFQATT and CDR2 SNEGSKA (reference sequence). This CDR3 reads CSARPGGIQEKLFF. The CDR3 DNA follows: TGCAGTGCTAGGCCGGGGGGAATTCAGGAAAAACTGTTTTTT.